Given below is one TCR beta chain in context. Only one count was recorded for this clone. Its antigen target is currently unknown. Base quality data are lacking; no much larger clone is found one base away. The sample is drawn from a study of control samples from healthy donors and cancer patients (dated by TCRdb to the early 2020s). Receptor amplification or capture employed the immunoSEQ multiplex PCR assay. The table was pulled from immuneACCESS by TCRdb, which kept in-frame rearrangements only. Such tables lose some clones; where checked, under half of the loss comes from unresolved V genes, and the rest has no known cause. The sample includes roughly 120,000 clones, with roughly 90% observed a single time. Of the sample, less than 4% is held by the ten largest clones. From the germline V gene (reference sequence), CDR1 is LGHDT and CDR2 is YNNKEL. The CDR3 contains 15 residues, cysteine and phenylalanine counted. Only the CDR3 region is kept as DNA, spanning 45 bases read in frame from base 1. V was cut back by 0 bases and J by 4 bases, leaving a gap of 12 bases between them.

This sequence uses TRBV3-1 (or the pseudogene TRBV3-2) and TRBJ1-1; the best D guess is TRBD1, with 5 bases matching. The clonotype originates from a woman aged 55-69 years with lung cancer. The material sequenced was PBMCs. The DNA sequence reads TGTGCCAGCAGCCAAGAAGGACAAAGAGCCACTGAAGCTTTCTTT. Translation gives CASSQEGQRATEAFF.